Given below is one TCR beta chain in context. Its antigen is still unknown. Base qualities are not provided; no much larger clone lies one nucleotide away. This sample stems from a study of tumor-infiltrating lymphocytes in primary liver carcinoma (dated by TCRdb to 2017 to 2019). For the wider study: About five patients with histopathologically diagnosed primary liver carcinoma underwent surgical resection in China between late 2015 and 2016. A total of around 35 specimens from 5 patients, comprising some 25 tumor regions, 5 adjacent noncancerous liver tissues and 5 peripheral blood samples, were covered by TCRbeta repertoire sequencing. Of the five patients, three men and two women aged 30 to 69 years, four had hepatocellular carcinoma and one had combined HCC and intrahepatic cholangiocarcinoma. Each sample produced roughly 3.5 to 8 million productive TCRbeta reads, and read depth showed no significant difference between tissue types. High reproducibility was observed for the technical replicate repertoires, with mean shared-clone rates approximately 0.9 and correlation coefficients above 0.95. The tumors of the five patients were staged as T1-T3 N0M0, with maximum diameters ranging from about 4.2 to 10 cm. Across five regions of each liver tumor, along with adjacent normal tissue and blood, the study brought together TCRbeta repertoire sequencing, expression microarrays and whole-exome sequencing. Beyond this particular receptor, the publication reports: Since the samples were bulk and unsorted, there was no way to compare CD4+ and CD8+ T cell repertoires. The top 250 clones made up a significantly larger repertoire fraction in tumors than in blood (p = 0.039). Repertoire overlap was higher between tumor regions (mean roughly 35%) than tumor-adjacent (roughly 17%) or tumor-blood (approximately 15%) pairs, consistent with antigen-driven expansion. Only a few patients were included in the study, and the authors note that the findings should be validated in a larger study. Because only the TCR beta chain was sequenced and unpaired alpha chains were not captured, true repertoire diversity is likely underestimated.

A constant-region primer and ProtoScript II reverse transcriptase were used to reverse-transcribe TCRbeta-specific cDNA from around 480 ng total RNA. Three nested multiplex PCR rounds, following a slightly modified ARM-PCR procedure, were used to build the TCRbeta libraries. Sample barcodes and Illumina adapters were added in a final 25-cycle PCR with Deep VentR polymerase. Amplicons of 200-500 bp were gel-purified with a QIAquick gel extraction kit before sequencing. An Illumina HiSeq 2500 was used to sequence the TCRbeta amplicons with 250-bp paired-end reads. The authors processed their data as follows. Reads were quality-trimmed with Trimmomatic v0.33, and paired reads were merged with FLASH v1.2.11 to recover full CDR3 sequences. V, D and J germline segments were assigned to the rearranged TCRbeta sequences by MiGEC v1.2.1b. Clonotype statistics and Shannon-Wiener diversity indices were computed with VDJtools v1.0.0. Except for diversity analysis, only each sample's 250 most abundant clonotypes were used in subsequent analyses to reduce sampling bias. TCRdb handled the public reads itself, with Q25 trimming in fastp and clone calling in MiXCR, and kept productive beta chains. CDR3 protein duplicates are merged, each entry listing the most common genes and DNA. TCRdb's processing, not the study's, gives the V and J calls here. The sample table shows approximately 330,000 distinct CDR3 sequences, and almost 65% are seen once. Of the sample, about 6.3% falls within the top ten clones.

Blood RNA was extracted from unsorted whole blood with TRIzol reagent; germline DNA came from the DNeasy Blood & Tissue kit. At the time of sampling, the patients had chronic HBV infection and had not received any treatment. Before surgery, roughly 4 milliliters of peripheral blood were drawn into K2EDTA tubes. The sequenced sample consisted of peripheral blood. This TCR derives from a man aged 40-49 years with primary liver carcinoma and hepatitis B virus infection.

The nucleotide sequence is given as TGCGCCAGCAGCCCAGGGGGGAGACGTACGCAGTATTTT. The translation is CASSPGGRRTQYF. This chain joins TRBV5-1 to TRBJ2-3; TRBD1 might be the D gene, on 7 matching bases. According to the germline V gene, CDR1 reads SGHRS and CDR2 reads YFSETQ. The CDR3 runs 13 amino acids, cysteine and phenylalanine included. The kept DNA is CDR3 alone, 39 bases in frame from the first base. Cut back by 4 bases and 8 bases, the V and J ends lie 14 bases apart.